This T cell receptor (beta chain) was recovered during a study of blood T cell repertoires in COVID-19 (dated by TCRdb to the early 2020s). About the full investigation: The collaborator samples originated in the United States, Italy and Spain and spanned the acute and convalescent phases of COVID-19. The samples were drawn from the first 160 participants of the ongoing ImmuneRACE study and from more than 1,000 subjects provided by 6 global collaborators. HLA class I and class II types, where available, came from metadata supplied by the sample provider rather than from assay-based typing. Subjects who had been exposed to COVID-19, were actively infected with it, or had recovered from it provided the deeply sampled blood TCRbeta repertoires that made up the dataset. A de-identified subject ID, COVID-19 status, age in years and sex were almost always included in the sample metadata. The repertoires were released in a freely available public database meant as a resource for research on the immune response to SARS-CoV-2. The prospective study material was composed of cDNA or gDNA derived from T cells, B-cell-depleted T cells, or PBMCs. Overall study results and their limits: The amount of clinical and demographic metadata varied by source and participant and was provided uncurated.

V has 5 bases trimmed and J has 0 bases trimmed; junction bases matching no gene number 6. Inclusive of the bounding cysteine and phenylalanine, the CDR3 is 16 residues long. Only the CDR3 portion is preserved as DNA: 48 bases, with reading frame beginning at the first base. The germline V gene (reference sequence) sets CDR1 to LNHDA and CDR2 to SQIVND. About this clone: Its target antigen remains unknown. Base qualities are missing; no much larger clone stands one base away.

Collaborating institutions collected whole blood in K2EDTA tubes following their own protocols. For TCRbeta analysis, collaborators shipped samples as frozen whole blood, isolated PBMCs, or DNA extracted from either of those sample types. TCRbeta CDR3 regions were amplified from genomic DNA by means of the immunoSEQ Assay, a bias-controlled multiplex PCR. For the original study's pipeline: The number of nucleated cells in each sample was estimated by amplification of reference gene primers within the assay. Sequence reads were collapsed and filtered to measure the absolute abundance of every unique TCRbeta CDR3 rearrangement. Productive Simpson clonality was computed per sample as the square root of Simpson's diversity index over productive rearrangements. Held by TCRdb, this immuneACCESS table contains in-frame sequences only and omits some clones. Under half of the omission traces to an unresolved V gene where checked; the cause of the rest is unknown. Clone size and V and J calls were adopted from that table, with D and trimming inferred from the DNA. The sample data list some 99,000 clones, and around 78% of these were observed just once. The top ten clones comprise 18% of the sample.

Source material: peripheral blood. This receptor was obtained from a woman aged 60-70 years with acute or convalescent COVID-19. The sequence is built from TRBV19 and TRBJ1-5; 8 bases in the junction line up with TRBD1. The sequence in DNA is TGTGCCAGTAGTCCGCTCAGGGGGCGTAGCAATCAGCCCCAGCATTTT. Its translation is CASSPLRGRSNQPQHF.